The clone carrying this T cell receptor beta chain was seen more than once but under ten times. RNA transcripts gave rise to amplified TCR beta CDR3 regions. A set of HTBI primers served as the primers for a first-round RT-PCR of the TCR CDR3. TCRdb passed the multiplex PCR reads through MiXCR, listing each CDR3 protein once. Of over 150,000 distinct CDR3 sequences in the sample, roughly a sixth were seen once. Subjects aged 18 to 65 presented with newly diagnosed hyperthyroidism of less than 2 months' duration. Patients were excluded for uncontrolled infection, other autoimmune disease, pregnancy or lactation. The CDR3 runs 11 residues. The germline CDR1 and CDR2 sequences are GTSNPN and SVGIG (reference sequence). The germline V and J ends were trimmed by 7 bases and 8 bases, with 14 bases remaining between them. This specimen comes from a study of T cells in Graves' hyperthyroidism and ophthalmopathy.

The genes are TRBV30 and TRBJ1-1; D call uncertain. The source is a woman aged 45 to 65 with Graves' hyperthyroidism. The sequencing sample was made of blood. CDR3 loop: CASQVPAEAFF. Written as DNA, the CDR3 is TGTGCCTCCCAAGTTCCAGCCGAAGCTTTCTTT.